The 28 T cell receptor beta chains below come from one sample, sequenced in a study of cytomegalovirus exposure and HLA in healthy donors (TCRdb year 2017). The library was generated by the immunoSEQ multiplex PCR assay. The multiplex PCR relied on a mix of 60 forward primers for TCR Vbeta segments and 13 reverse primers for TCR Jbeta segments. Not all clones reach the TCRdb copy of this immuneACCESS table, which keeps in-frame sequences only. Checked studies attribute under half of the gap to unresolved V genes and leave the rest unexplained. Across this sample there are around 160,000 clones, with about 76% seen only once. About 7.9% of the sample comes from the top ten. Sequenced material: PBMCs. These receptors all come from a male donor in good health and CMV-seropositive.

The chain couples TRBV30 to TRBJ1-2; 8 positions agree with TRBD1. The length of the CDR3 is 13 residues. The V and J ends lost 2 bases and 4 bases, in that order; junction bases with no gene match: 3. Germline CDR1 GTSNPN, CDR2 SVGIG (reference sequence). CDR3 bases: TGTGCCTGGAGTTCTACAGGGGGCTATGGCTACACCTTC. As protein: CAWSSTGGYGYTF.

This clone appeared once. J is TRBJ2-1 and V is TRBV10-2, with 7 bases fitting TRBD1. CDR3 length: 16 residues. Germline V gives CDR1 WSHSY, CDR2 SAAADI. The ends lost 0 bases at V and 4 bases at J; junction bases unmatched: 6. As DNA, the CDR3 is TGCGCCAGCAGTGAGTCGAGGGACAGAGGGTACAATGAGCAGTTCTTC. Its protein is CASSESRDRGYNEQFF.

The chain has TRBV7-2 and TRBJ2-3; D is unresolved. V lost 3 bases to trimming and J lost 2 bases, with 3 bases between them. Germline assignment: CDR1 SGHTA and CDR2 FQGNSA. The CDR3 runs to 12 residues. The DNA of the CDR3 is TGTGCCAGCAGCTTCTTCACAGATACGCAGTATTTT. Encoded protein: CASSFFTDTQYF.

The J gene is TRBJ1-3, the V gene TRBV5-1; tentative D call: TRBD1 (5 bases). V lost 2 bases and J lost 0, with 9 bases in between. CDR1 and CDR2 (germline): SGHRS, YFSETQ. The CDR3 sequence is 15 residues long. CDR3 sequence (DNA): TGCGCCAGCAGCTTACAGGCTGGCTCTGGAAACACCATATATTTT. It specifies CASSLQAGSGNTIYF.

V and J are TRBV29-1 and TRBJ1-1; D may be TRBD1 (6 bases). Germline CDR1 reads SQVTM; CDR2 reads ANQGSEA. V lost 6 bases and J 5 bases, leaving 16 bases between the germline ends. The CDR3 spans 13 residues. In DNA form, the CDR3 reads TGCAGCGTCGCGACGGGGGGCAATACTGAAGCTTTCTTT. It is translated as CSVATGGNTEAFF.

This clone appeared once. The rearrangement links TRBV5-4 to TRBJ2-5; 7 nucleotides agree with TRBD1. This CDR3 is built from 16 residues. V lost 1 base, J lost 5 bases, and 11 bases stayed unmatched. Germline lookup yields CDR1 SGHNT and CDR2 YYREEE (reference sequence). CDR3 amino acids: CASSLNSRQGDETQYF. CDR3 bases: TGTGCCAGCAGCTTGAATTCTCGGCAGGGGGACGAGACCCAGTACTTC.

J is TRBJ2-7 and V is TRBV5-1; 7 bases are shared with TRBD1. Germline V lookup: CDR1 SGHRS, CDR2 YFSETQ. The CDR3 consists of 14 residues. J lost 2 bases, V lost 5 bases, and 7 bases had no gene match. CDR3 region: CASRGTENTYEQYF. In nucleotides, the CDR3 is TGCGCCAGCAGGGGGACAGAGAATACCTACGAGCAGTACTTC.

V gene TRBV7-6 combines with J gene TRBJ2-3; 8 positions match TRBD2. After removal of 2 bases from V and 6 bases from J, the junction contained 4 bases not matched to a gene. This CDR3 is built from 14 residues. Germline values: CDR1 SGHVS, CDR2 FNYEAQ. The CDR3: CASSLRPSGDTQYF. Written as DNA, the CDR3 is TGTGCCAGCAGCTTACGGCCTAGCGGGGATACGCAGTATTTT.

Here the CDR3 reads CASSPRGTIQTEQFF. DNA for the CDR3: TGTGCCAGCAGCCCAAGGGGGACTATACAAACGGAGCAGTTCTTC. The V call is TRBV13, the J call TRBJ2-1; perhaps TRBD2 as D (7 bases). CDR3 size: 15 residues. Germline-derived CDR1 and CDR2 are PRHDT and FYEKMQ (reference sequence). V lost 5 bases to trimming and J lost 10 bases, with 21 bases between them.

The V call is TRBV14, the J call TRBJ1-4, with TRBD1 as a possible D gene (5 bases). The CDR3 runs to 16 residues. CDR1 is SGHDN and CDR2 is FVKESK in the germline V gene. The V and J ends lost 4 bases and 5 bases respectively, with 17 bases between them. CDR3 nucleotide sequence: TGTGCCAGCAGCCGAGGAGGAGGGACTATCAATGAAAAACTGTTTTTT. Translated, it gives CASSRGGGTINEKLFF.

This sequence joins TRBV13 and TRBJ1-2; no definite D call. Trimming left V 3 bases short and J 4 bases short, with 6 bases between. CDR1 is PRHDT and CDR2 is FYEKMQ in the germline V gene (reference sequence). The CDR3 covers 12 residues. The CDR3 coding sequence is TGTGCCAGCAGCTTTCCGGGCTATGGCTACACCTTC. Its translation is CASSFPGYGYTF.

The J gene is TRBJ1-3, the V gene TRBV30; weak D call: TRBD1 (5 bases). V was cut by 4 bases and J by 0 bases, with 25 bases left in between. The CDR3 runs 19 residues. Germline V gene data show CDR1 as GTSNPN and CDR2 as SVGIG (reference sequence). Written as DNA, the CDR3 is TGTGCCTGGAATCAGGGATCTATCGGGAGCAGTTTCTCTGGAAACACCATATATTTT. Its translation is CAWNQGSIGSSFSGNTIYF.

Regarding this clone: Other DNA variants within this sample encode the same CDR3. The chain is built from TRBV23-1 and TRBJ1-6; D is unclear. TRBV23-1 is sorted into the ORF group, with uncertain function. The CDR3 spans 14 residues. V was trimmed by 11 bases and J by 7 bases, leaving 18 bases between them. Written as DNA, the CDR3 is TGCGCCCAGAGGAGAGGGCGCATAAATTCACCCCTCCACTTT. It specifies CAQRRGRINSPLHF.

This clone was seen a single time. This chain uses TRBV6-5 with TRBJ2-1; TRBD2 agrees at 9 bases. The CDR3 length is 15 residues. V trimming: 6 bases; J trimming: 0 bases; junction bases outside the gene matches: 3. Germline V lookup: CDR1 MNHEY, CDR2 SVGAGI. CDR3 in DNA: TGTGCCAGCAGCCTTAGCGGGGGCTCCTACAATGAGCAGTTCTTC. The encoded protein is CASSLSGGSYNEQFF.

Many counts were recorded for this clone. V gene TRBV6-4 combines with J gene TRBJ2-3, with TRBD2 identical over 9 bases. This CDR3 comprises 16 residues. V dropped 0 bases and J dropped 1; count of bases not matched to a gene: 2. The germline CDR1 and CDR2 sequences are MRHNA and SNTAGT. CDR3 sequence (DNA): TGTGCCAGCAGTGACTCGGCGGGGGGGGGCACAGATACGCAGTATTTT. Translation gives CASSDSAGGGTDTQYF.

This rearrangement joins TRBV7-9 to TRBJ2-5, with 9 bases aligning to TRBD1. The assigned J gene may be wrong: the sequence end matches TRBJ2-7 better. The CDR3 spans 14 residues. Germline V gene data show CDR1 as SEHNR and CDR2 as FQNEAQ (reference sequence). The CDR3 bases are TGTGCCAGCAGTTATACCGGGACAGGGCGCGAGCAGTACTTC. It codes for CASSYTGTGREQYF.

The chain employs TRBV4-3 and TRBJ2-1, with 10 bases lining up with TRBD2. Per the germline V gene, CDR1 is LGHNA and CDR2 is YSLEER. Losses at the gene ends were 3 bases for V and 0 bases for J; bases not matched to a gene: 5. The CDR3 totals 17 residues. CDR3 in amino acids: CASSHLSGGLSYNEQFF. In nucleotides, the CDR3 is TGCGCCAGCAGCCACCTTAGCGGGGGGCTCTCCTACAATGAGCAGTTCTTC.

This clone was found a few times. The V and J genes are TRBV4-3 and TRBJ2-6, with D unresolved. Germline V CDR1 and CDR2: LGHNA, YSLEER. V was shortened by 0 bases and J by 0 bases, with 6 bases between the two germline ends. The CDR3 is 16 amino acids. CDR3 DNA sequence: TGCGCCAGCAGCCAAGATCGGAGCTCTGGGGCCAACGTCCTGACTTTC. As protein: CASSQDRSSGANVLTF.

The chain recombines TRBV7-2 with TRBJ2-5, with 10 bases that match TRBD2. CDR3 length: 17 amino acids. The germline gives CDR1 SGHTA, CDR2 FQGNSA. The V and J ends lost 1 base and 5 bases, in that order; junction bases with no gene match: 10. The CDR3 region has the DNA TGTGCCAGCAGCTTAGGACCCCCAGCGGGGGGGCTCGAGACCCAGTACTTC. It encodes CASSLGPPAGGLETQYF.

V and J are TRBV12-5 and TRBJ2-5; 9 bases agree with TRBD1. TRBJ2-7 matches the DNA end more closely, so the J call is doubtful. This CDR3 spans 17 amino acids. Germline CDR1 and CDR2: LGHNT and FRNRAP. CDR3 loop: CASGLLPTGGSSYEQYF. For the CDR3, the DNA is TGTGCTAGTGGTTTGCTACCGACAGGGGGTAGCTCCTACGAGCAGTACTTC.

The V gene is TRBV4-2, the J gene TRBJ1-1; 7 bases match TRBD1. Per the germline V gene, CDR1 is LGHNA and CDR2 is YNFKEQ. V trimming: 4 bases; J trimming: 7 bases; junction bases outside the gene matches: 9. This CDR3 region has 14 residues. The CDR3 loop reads CASSPAAGGVEAFF. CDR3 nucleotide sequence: TGTGCCAGCAGCCCAGCGGCAGGGGGTGTTGAAGCTTTCTTT.

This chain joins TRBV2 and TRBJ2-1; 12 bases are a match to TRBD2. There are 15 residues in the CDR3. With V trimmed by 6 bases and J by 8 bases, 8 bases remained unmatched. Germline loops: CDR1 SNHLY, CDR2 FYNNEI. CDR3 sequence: CASSQLAGGLYEQFF. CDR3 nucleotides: TGTGCCAGCAGCCAACTAGCGGGGGGACTCTATGAGCAGTTCTTC.

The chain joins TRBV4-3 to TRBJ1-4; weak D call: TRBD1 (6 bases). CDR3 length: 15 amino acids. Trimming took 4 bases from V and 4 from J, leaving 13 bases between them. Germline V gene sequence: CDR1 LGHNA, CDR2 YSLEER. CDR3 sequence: CASSPSGQFNEKLFF. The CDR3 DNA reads TGCGCCAGCAGCCCCTCGGGACAATTTAATGAAAAACTGTTTTTT.

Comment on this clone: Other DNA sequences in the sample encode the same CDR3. The CDR3 DNA reads TGTGCCAGCAGCGTAGGACAGGGCTATGGCTACACCTTC. It codes for CASSVGQGYGYTF. This chain links TRBV9 with TRBJ1-2; 7 nucleotides agree with TRBD1. There are 13 residues in the CDR3. Germline V CDR1 and CDR2: SGDLS, YYNGEE. V gave up 0 bases and J gave up 4 bases; unmatched junction bases: 0.

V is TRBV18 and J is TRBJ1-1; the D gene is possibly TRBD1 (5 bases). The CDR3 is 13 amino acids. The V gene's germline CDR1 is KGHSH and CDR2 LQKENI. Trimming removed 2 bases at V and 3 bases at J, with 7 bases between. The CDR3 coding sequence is TGTGCCAGCTCACCAGGGGCGGACACTGAAGCTTTCTTT. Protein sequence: CASSPGADTEAFF.

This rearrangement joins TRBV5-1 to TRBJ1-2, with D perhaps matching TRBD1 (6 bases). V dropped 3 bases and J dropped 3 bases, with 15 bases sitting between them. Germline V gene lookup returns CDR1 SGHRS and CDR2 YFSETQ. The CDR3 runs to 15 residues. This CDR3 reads CASSSYGGPYYGYTF. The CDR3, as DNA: TGCGCCAGCAGCTCTTACGGGGGGCCCTACTATGGCTACACCTTC.

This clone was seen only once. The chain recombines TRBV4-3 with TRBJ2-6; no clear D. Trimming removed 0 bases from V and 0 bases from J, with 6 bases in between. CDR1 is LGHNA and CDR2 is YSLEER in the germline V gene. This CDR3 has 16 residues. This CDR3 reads CASSQDAGSGANVLTF. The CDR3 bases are TGCGCCAGCAGCCAAGATGCCGGCTCTGGGGCCAACGTCCTGACTTTC.

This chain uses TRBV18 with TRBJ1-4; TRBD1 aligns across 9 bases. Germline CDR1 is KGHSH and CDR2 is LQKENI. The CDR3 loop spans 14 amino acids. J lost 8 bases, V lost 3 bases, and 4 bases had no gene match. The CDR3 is CASSPAGQGEKLFF. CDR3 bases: TGTGCCAGCTCACCGGCCGGACAGGGGGAAAAACTGTTTTTT.